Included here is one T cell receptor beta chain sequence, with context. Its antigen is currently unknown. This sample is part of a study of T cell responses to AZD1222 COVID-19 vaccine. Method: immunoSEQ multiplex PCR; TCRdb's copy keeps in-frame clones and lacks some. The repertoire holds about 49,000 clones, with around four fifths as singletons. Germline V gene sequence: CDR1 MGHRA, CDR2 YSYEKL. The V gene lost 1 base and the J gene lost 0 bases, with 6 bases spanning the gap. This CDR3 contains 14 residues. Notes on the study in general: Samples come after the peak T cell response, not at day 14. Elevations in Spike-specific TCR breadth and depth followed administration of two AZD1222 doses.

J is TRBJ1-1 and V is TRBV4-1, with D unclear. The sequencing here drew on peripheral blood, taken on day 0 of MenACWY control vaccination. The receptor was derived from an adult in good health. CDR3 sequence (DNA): TGCGCCAGCAGCCAAGGGCAGTTGAACACTGAAGCTTTCTTT. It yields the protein CASSQGQLNTEAFF.